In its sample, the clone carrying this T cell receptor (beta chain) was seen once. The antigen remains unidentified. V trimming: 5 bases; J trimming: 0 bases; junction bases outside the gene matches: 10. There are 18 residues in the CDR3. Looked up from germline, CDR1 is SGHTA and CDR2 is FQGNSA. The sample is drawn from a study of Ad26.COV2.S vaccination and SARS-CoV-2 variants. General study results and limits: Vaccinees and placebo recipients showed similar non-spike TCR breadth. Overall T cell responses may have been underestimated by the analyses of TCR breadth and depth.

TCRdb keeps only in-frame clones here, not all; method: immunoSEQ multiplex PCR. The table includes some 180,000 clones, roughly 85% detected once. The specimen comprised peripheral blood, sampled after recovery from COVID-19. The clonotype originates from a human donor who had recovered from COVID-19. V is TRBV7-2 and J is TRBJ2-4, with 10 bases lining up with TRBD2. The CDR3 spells CASSLASGGILAKNIQYF. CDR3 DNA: TGTGCCAGCAGCCTGGCTAGCGGGGGAATACTAGCCAAAAACATTCAGTACTTC.